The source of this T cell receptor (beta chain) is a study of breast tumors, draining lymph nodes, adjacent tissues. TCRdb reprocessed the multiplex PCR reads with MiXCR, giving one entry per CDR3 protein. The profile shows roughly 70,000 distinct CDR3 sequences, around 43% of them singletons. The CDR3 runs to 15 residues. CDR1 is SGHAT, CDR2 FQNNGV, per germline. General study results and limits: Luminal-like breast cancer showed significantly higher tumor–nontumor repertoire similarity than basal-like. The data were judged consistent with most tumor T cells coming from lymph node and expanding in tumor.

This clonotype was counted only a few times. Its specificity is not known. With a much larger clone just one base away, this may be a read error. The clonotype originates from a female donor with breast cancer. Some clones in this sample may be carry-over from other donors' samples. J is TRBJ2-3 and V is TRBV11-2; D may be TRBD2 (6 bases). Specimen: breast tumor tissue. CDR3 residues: CASSKGLMLTGTQYF. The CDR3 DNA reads TGTGCCAGCAGCAAGGGACTGATGCTCACAGGTACGCAGTATTTT.